The 4 T cell receptor beta chains below were found in one sample sequenced in a study of T cell responses to AZD1222 COVID-19 vaccine. Method: immunoSEQ multiplex PCR; TCRdb's copy keeps in-frame clones and lacks some. Here the sample spans more than 95,000 clones, roughly nine tenths being singletons. The input for sequencing was peripheral blood, taken on day 0 of AZD1222 vaccination. The origin of the receptors is an adult in good health.

V is TRBV27 and J is TRBJ2-3; D may match TRBD1 or TRBD2 (5 bases each). The germline V gene encodes CDR1 MNHEY and CDR2 SMNVEV (reference sequence). The germline V and J ends were trimmed by 5 bases and 8 bases, with 20 bases remaining between them. CDR3 length: 15 amino acids. The CDR3 region has the DNA TGTGCCAGCAGTCCCTTGGAGAGGGGCCGCTCTACGCAGTATTTT. Protein sequence: CASSPLERGRSTQYF.

This chain links TRBV6-5 with TRBJ2-7; weak D call: TRBD1 (5 bases). The CDR3 totals 14 residues. Germline V gene sequence: CDR1 MNHEY, CDR2 SVGAGI. V lost 2 bases to trimming and J lost 5 bases, with 13 bases between them. In DNA, the CDR3 is TGTGCCAGCAGTTACAGGGGAAAGGTCCACGAGCAGTACTTC. This encodes CASSYRGKVHEQYF.

The chain uses TRBV12-3 or TRBV12-4 and TRBJ2-7, with 9 bases lining up with TRBD1. There are 13 residues in the CDR3. The V gene end was trimmed by 10 bases and the J gene end by 5 bases; junction bases not matched to a gene: 9. The CDR3 protein is CATRTGEFDEQYF. CDR3 sequence (DNA): TGTGCCACCCGGACAGGGGAGTTTGACGAGCAGTACTTC.

The chain recombines TRBV4-1 with TRBJ1-6; D is undetermined. V was pared by 0 bases and J by 5 bases, with 8 bases between. Germline CDR1 MGHRA, CDR2 YSYEKL. The CDR3 contains 15 residues. The CDR3 here is CASSQDPDHNSPLHF. CDR3 bases: TGCGCCAGCAGCCAAGATCCCGACCATAATTCACCCCTCCACTTT.